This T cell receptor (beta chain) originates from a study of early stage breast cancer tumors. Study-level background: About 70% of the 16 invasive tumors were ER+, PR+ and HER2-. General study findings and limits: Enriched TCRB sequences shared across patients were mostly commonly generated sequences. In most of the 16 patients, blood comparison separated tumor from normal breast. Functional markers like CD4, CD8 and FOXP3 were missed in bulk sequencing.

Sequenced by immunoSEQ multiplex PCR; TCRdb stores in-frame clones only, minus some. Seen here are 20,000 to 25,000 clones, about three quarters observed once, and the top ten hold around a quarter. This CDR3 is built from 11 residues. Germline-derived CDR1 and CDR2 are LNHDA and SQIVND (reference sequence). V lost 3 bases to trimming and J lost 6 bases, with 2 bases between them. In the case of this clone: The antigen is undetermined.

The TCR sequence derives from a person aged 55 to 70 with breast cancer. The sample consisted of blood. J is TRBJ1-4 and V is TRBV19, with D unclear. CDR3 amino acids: CASSMHEKLFF. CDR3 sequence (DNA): TGTGCCAGTAGTATGCATGAAAAACTGTTTTTT.